This passage covers 21 T cell receptor beta chains from one sample sequenced in a study of blood T cell repertoires in COVID-19. Here immunoSEQ multiplex PCR was the method, and the copy in TCRdb shows in-frame clones only, minus some. The sample yields 200,000 to 250,000 clones, under 90% seen once. Sequenced material: peripheral blood. These receptors came from a man in his forties or fifties with acute or convalescent COVID-19.

The rearrangement uses TRBV19 and TRBJ2-7; the match to TRBD1 covers 9 bases. The CDR3 runs 14 residues. CDR1 and CDR2 (germline): LNHDA, SQIVND (reference sequence). The V gene end was trimmed by 6 bases and the J gene end by 6 bases; junction bases not matched to a gene: 9. The chain's CDR3 is CASRSLGQGSEQYF. CDR3 nucleotides: TGTGCCAGTAGGAGTTTGGGACAGGGTAGCGAGCAGTACTTC.

The rearrangement links TRBV6-2 or TRBV6-3 to TRBJ2-1, with D perhaps TRBD2 (5 bases). In germline, CDR1 is MNHEY, CDR2 SVGEGT. V gave up 0 bases and J gave up 7 bases, with 13 bases separating them. The CDR3 spans 15 residues. This chain's CDR3 is CASSYSDPAGNEQFF. The CDR3 coding sequence is TGTGCCAGCAGTTACTCTGACCCCGCGGGTAATGAGCAGTTCTTC.

The rearrangement links TRBV5-8 to TRBJ2-1; D might be TRBD1 (5 bases). V was clipped by 2 bases and J by 2 bases, with 11 bases between them. Germline V lookup: CDR1 SGHTS, CDR2 YDEGEE. This CDR3 region has 15 residues. CDR3 sequence reads: CASSFGQGTYNEQFF. The CDR3 region has the DNA TGTGCCAGCAGCTTCGGGCAGGGAACCTACAATGAGCAGTTCTTC.

Concerning this clone: The sample has other DNA sequences that encode this CDR3 too. This chain uses TRBV12-3 or TRBV12-4 with TRBJ2-5; a weak D match, TRBD1 (7 bases). V dropped 6 bases and J dropped 4 bases, with 12 bases sitting between them. The CDR3 covers 13 residues. DNA of the CDR3: TGTGCCAGCAGGAGACAGGGAGGAGAGACCCAGTACTTC. This encodes CASRRQGGETQYF.

The chain uses TRBV5-4 and TRBJ2-7, with 7 bases aligning to TRBD1. J lost 0 bases, V lost 5 bases, and 8 bases had no gene match. This CDR3 is 15 amino acids long. Germline CDR1 SGHNT, CDR2 YYREEE (reference sequence). The CDR3 loop is CASRDRGGSSYEQYF. DNA of the CDR3: TGTGCCAGCAGGGACCGAGGGGGCTCCTCCTACGAGCAGTACTTC.

This chain joins TRBV19 and TRBJ1-1, with unresolved D. The germline V gene has CDR1 LNHDA and CDR2 SQIVND (reference sequence). The CDR3 has 13 amino acids. Trimming took off 6 bases at V and 5 bases at J, with 13 bases between the two ends. CDR3 protein: CASSPARRTEAFF. The CDR3 nucleotides read TGTGCCAGTAGCCCGGCTAGAAGGACTGAAGCTTTCTTT.

The table lists this clone with a few counts. The rearrangement links TRBV18 to TRBJ2-5; D gene uncertain. V gave up 0 bases and J gave up 4 bases, with 6 bases separating them. The CDR3 loop spans 13 amino acids. The germline CDR1 and CDR2 sequences are KGHSH and LQKENI. The CDR3 DNA reads as TGTGCCAGCTCACCACCATCTTCAGAGACCCAGTACTTC. It translates to CASSPPSSETQYF.

The rearrangement links TRBV3-1 (or the pseudogene TRBV3-2) to TRBJ1-3; maybe TRBD1 (6 bases). The ends were cut back, 2 bases at V and 4 bases at J, with 15 bases in the middle. There are 16 residues in the CDR3. Germline CDR1 is LGHDT and CDR2 is YNNKEL (reference sequence). The chain's CDR3 is CASSQRGGRRGNTIYF. In nucleotides, the CDR3 is TGTGCCAGCAGCCAAAGGGGGGGCAGGAGAGGAAACACCATATATTTT.

The chain uses TRBV18 and TRBJ1-1; D is perhaps TRBD1 (5 bases). Germline loops: CDR1 KGHSH, CDR2 LQKENI. Between the trimmed V and J ends, which lost 2 bases and 1 base, there was a span of 17 bases. This CDR3 contains 17 residues. CDR3 nucleotide sequence: TGTGCCAGCTCACCAGGGCGGGGTCGGGGGACGAACACTGAAGCTTTCTTT. It specifies CASSPGRGRGTNTEAFF.

The J gene is TRBJ2-1, the V gene TRBV2; TRBD1 matches at 10 bases. The V gene's germline CDR1 is SNHLY and CDR2 FYNNEI. CDR3 size: 13 residues. With V trimmed by 7 bases and J by 6 bases, 3 bases remained unmatched. Written as DNA, the CDR3 is TGTGCCAGCACCGGGACAGGGGTCAATGAGCAGTTCTTC. Amino acid sequence: CASTGTGVNEQFF. Complete variable domain (other parts from reference TRBV2 and TRBJ2-1): EPEVTQTPSHQVTQMGQEVILRCVPISNHLYFYWYRQILGQKVEFLVSFYNNEISEKSEIFDDQFSVERPDGSNFTLKIRSTKLEDSAMYFCASTGTGVNEQFFGPGTRLTVL.

CDR3 in amino acids: CASRGTGGEAFF. The DNA of the CDR3 is TGTGCCAGCAGGGGGACAGGGGGAGAAGCTTTCTTT. The V and J genes are TRBV2 and TRBJ1-1; TRBD1 agrees at 11 bases. This CDR3 region has 12 residues. The V gene's germline CDR1 is SNHLY and CDR2 FYNNEI. J was trimmed by 8 bases and V by 6 bases; bases with no gene match: 2.

This clone was seen only a few times. The chain recombines TRBV9 with TRBJ1-6; TRBD1 is a possible D gene (5 bases). The germline V and J ends were trimmed by 6 bases and 4 bases, with 17 bases remaining between them. The CDR3 runs to 16 residues. Germline loops: CDR1 SGDLS, CDR2 YYNGEE. CDR3 protein: CASTPGGDHYNSPLHF. Here the CDR3 DNA reads TGTGCCAGCACCCCGGGGGGTGACCATTATAATTCACCCCTCCACTTT.

The chain has TRBV5-1 and TRBJ1-3; D remains ambiguous. The CDR3 spans 14 residues. Trimming stripped 4 bases from V and 0 bases from J, with 8 bases between. CDR1 and CDR2 from the germline V gene are SGHRS and YFSETQ. The CDR3 sequence: CASSPRGSGNTIYF. CDR3 in DNA: TGCGCCAGCAGCCCCCGGGGCTCTGGAAACACCATATATTTT.

This chain connects TRBV29-1 to TRBJ1-2, with D perhaps TRBD1 (6 bases). The V gene's germline CDR1 is SQVTM and CDR2 ANQGSEA. The CDR3 has 13 residues. Trimming removed 3 bases at V and 6 bases at J, with 14 bases between. The CDR3, as DNA: TGCAGCGTTGATTCGGGGGGCGCGGATGGCTACACCTTC. Protein product: CSVDSGGADGYTF.

The chain employs TRBV7-2 and TRBJ1-2; D is possibly TRBD1 (5 bases). The V gene's germline CDR1 is SGHTA and CDR2 FQGNSA. CDR3 length: 15 amino acids. Trimming took off 5 bases at V and 5 bases at J, with 18 bases between the two ends. CDR3 sequence: CASSPSGGGVYGYTF. CDR3 nucleotides: TGTGCCAGCAGCCCTTCTGGCGGGGGGGTGTATGGCTACACCTTC.

The sample holds a few counts of this clone. The chain recombines TRBV6-5 with TRBJ2-6; D gene ambiguous. Germline V gene lookup returns CDR1 MNHEY and CDR2 SVGAGI. V shed 5 bases and J shed 4 bases, with 12 bases lying between them. This CDR3 is 15 amino acids long. The CDR3 DNA reads as TGTGCCAGCAGTCCCGGTTGGTCCGGGGCCAACGTCCTGACTTTC. Translation: CASSPGWSGANVLTF.

The chain uses TRBV6-5 and TRBJ1-1; TRBD1 matches 8 bases. With V trimmed by 5 bases and J by 1 base, 6 bases remained unmatched. This CDR3 spans 15 amino acids. Germline V gene sequence: CDR1 MNHEY, CDR2 SVGAGI. The CDR3 reads CASSLEGQANTEAFF. The CDR3 DNA is TGTGCCAGCAGTCTGGAGGGACAGGCGAACACTGAAGCTTTCTTT.

This chain links TRBV28 with TRBJ1-6, with 7 bases matching TRBD1. This CDR3 comprises 15 residues. Trimming took 6 bases from V and 6 from J; bases not matched to a gene: 8. The germline CDR1 and CDR2 sequences are MDHEN and SYDVKM. The CDR3 spells CASRQPGQPNSPLHF. The CDR3 bases are TGTGCCAGCAGGCAACCGGGACAGCCTAATTCACCCCTCCACTTT.

Comments on this clone: The sample contains more than one DNA sequence encoding this CDR3. The CDR3 protein is CASSPDRGETQYF. CDR3 DNA: TGCGCCAGCAGCCCGGACAGGGGAGAGACCCAGTACTTC. The genes are TRBV5-1 and TRBJ2-5; 9 bases are a match to TRBD1. The ends lost 4 bases at V and 4 bases at J; junction bases unmatched: 2. Germline V gene lookup returns CDR1 SGHRS and CDR2 YFSETQ. This CDR3 comprises 13 residues.

The chain joins TRBV11-3 to TRBJ1-3; D gene unclear. CDR1 SGHNT and CDR2 YENEEA come from the germline V gene. V was trimmed by 4 bases and J by 4 bases, leaving 8 bases between them. The CDR3 totals 13 residues. The DNA of the CDR3 is TGTGCCAGCAGCTCCGGTGCGGGAAACACCATATATTTT. Translated, it gives CASSSGAGNTIYF.

This clone appeared a single time. This rearrangement joins TRBV11-2 to TRBJ1-3; D is unresolved. CDR3 length: 14 amino acids. Trimming removed 5 bases from V and 3 bases from J, with 11 bases in between. The germline V gene encodes CDR1 SGHAT and CDR2 FQNNGV. DNA of the CDR3: TGTGCCAGCAGCACTATAGCTTATGGAAACACCATATATTTT. It codes for CASSTIAYGNTIYF. Supplemented by reference TRBV11-2 and TRBJ1-3, the full variable domain reads EAGVAQSPRYKIIEKRQSVAFWCNPISGHATLYWYQQILGQGPKLLIQFQNNGVVDDSQLPKDRFSAERLKGVDSTLKIQPAKLEDSAVYLCASSTIAYGNTIYFGEGSWLTVV.